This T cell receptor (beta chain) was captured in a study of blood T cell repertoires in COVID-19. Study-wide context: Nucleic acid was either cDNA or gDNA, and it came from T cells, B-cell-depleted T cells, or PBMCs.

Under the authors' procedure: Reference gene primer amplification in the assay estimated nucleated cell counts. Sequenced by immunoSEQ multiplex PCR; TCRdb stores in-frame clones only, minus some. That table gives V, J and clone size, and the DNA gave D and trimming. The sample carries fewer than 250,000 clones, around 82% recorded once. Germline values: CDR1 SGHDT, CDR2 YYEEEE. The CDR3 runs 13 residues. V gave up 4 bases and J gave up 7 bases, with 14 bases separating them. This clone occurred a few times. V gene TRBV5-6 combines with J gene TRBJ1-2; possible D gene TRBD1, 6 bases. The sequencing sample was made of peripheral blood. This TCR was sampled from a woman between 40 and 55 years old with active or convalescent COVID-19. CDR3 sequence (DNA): TGTGCCAGCAGCCCATGGACAGCGGCTGGCTACACCTTC. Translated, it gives CASSPWTAAGYTF.